The next 6 T cell receptor beta chains were all read from a single sample in a study of naive and memory T cell subsets. Indicated treatment: skin biopsy from PPD injection site in Mantoux-positive individual. Reverse transcription used DNase-treated unsorted total RNA, aiming for roughly 1 to 1000 ng. For blood and skin samples, reverse transcription used TCR alpha and beta constant primers. TCRdb reprocessed the UMI-ligation and nested PCR reads with MiXCR, giving one entry per CDR3 protein. The sample carries fewer than 20,000 distinct CDR3 sequences, 8% to 10% recorded once. The source material was skin, sampled from a tuberculin skin test site. The receptors come from an adult in good health.

At least ten counts were recorded for this clonotype. The chain employs TRBV9 and TRBJ2-6; D is uncertain. The germline V gene encodes CDR1 SGDLS and CDR2 YYNGEE. The CDR3 totals 13 residues. V lost 4 bases, J lost 2 bases, and 4 bases lay in between. The CDR3 coding sequence is TGTGCCAGCAGCCAAACTGGGGCCAACGTCCTGACTTTC. Its translation is CASSQTGANVLTF.

This clonotype is judged medium-sized. V usage is TRBV29-1 and J usage is TRBJ2-1; D gene ambiguous. Germline V gives CDR1 SQVTM, CDR2 ANQGSEA. This CDR3 comprises 12 residues. Trimming removed 7 bases at V and 0 bases at J, with 7 bases between. The CDR3 sequence: CSARSSYNEQFF. The CDR3 coding sequence is TGCAGCGCCAGAAGCTCCTACAATGAGCAGTTCTTC.

The J gene is TRBJ2-7, the V gene TRBV29-1, with 9 bases fitting TRBD1. CDR3 length: 13 amino acids. Losses at the gene ends were 6 bases for V and 3 bases for J; bases not matched to a gene: 6. From germline, CDR1 is SQVTM and CDR2 ANQGSEA. DNA of the CDR3: TGCAGCGTGGGACAGGGTTCTCTCTACGAGCAGTACTTC. It encodes CSVGQGSLYEQYF.

About this clonotype: A clone one base away is much larger, so this may be a read error. The rearrangement joins TRBV3-1 to TRBJ2-7, with D perhaps TRBD2 (6 bases). V shed 0 bases and J shed 3 bases, with 9 bases lying between them. The CDR3 extends over 14 amino acids. Per the germline V gene, CDR1 is LGHDT and CDR2 is YNNKEL (reference sequence). This chain's CDR3 is CASSQDLGGYEQYF. The CDR3 DNA is TGTGCCAGCAGCCAAGATCTCGGGGGCTACGAGCAGTACTTC.

The genes are TRBV19 and TRBJ2-1, with D possibly being TRBD2 (6 bases). From germline, CDR1 is LNHDA and CDR2 SQIVND (reference sequence). V was clipped by 0 bases and J by 4 bases, with 16 bases between them. This CDR3 has 17 amino acids. As DNA, the CDR3 is TGTGCCAGTAGTATAGATGAAAATGACGGGGGTTACAATGAGCAGTTCTTC. Translation gives CASSIDENDGGYNEQFF. The variable domain in full, completed from reference TRBV19 and TRBJ2-1, reads DGGITQSPKYLFRKEGQNVTLSCEQNLNHDAMYWYRQDPGQGLRLIYYSQIVNDFQKGDIAEGYSVSREKKESFPLTVTSAQKNPTAFYLCASSIDENDGGYNEQFFGPGTRLTVL.

This clonotype was detected a few times. The chain couples TRBV7-9 to TRBJ1-5; the match to TRBD1 covers 9 bases. This CDR3 contains 13 residues. Trimming cost V 5 bases and J 5 bases; bases outside gene matches: 1. Germline V lookup: CDR1 SEHNR, CDR2 FQNEAQ (reference sequence). The CDR3 DNA reads as TGTGCCAGCAGCCGGACAGGGGATCAGCCCCAGCATTTT. This gives the protein CASSRTGDQPQHF.